Shown below are 7 T cell receptor beta chains from a single sample sequenced in a study of CD8 T cells in ankylosing spondylitis. One entry per CDR3 protein results from TCRdb running MiXCR on the 5' RACE reads. The data hold approximately 340,000 distinct CDR3 sequences, with roughly 14% observed a single time. The material sequenced was blood, either unsorted or a sorted T cell fraction (not recorded which). These receptors came from a male donor with ankylosing spondylitis or in good health (not recorded which).

This clonotype was picked up a small number of times. The V call is TRBV5-1, the J call TRBJ2-2, with D tentatively TRBD1 (6 bases). Trimming left V 8 bases short and J 2 bases short, with 16 bases between. Germline lookup yields CDR1 SGHRS and CDR2 YFSETQ. The CDR3 has 15 amino acids. The CDR3 DNA follows: TGCGCCAGTAAGATCCGGGACACAAACACCGGGGAGCTGTTTTTT. Protein product: CASKIRDTNTGELFF.

The J gene is TRBJ2-6, the V gene TRBV6-5, with D tentatively TRBD2 (5 bases). CDR3 length equals 15 residues. Germline V gives CDR1 MNHEY, CDR2 SVGAGI. Trimming removed 3 bases from V and 2 bases from J, with 8 bases in between. The DNA for the CDR3 is TGTGCCAGCAGTTATCGGGAAGCTGGGGCCAACGTCCTGACTTTC. Translation gives CASSYREAGANVLTF.

This clonotype was counted between two and nine times. This sequence joins TRBV10-3 and TRBJ2-3; 11 bases fit TRBD2. Looked up from germline, CDR1 is ENHRY and CDR2 is SYGVKD. The CDR3 loop spans 15 amino acids. V shed 10 bases, J shed 1 base, and the junction held 7 bases outside the gene matches. The CDR3 spells CATGQGLAGTDTQYF. In DNA form, the CDR3 reads TGTGCCACCGGCCAGGGACTAGCGGGCACAGATACGCAGTATTTT.

This clonotype was detected a few times. The V and J genes are TRBV5-4 and TRBJ2-2; D remains unclear. Germline-derived CDR1 and CDR2 are SGHNT and YYREEE (reference sequence). The V and J ends lost 0 bases and 6 bases respectively, with 3 bases between them. The CDR3 is made up of 12 amino acids. CDR3 loop: CASSLEPGELFF. CDR3 coding DNA: TGTGCCAGCAGCTTGGAACCCGGGGAGCTGTTTTTT.

This chain uses TRBV12-3 or TRBV12-4 with TRBJ2-2; 7 bases line up with TRBD1. Trimming at V came to 2 bases and at J to 4 bases, leaving 1 base not matched to a gene. The CDR3 has 14 residues. The CDR3 bases are TGTGCCAGCAGTTTACGGGACAGCACCGGGGAGCTGTTTTTT. Translated: CASSLRDSTGELFF.

This clonotype showed up just a few times. The V call is TRBV18, the J call TRBJ2-1, with 12 positions matching TRBD2. The CDR3 contains 15 residues. V trimming: 3 bases; J trimming: 6 bases; junction bases outside the gene matches: 3. CDR1 and CDR2 (germline): KGHSH, LQKENI. For the CDR3, the DNA is TGTGCCAGCTCACCTGGACTAGCGGGAACCAATGAGCAGTTCTTC. As protein: CASSPGLAGTNEQFF.

The table lists this clonotype with many counts. This chain connects TRBV25-1 to TRBJ1-2, with D uncertain. Trimming left V 3 bases short and J 6 bases short, with 14 bases between. This CDR3 spans 14 amino acids. The V gene's germline CDR1 is MGHDK and CDR2 SYGVNS. The chain's CDR3 is CASSDMIAAHGYTF. CDR3 in DNA: TGTGCCAGCAGTGATATGATAGCAGCCCATGGCTACACCTTC.